This TCR beta chain was observed in a study of control samples from healthy donors and cancer patients (dated by TCRdb to about 2020). The germline V gene (reference sequence) provides CDR1 GTSNPN and CDR2 SVGIG. V gives up 4 bases and J gives up 3 bases, and the segment between their germline ends measures 18 bases. Spanning cysteine to phenylalanine, the CDR3 consists of 15 amino acids. Here the CDR3 DNA is all that survives: 45 bases in frame from base 1. A note on this clone: Its antigen target is currently unknown. No much larger clone exists at a distance of one base, and base qualities are not known.

Library preparation used the immunoSEQ multiplex PCR assay. Imported from immuneACCESS, the table was reduced by TCRdb to in-frame sequences with V and J called. These copies leave out some clones; in studies compared against another copy, an unresolved V gene accounts for under half, and the cause of the remainder is not known. The sample contains approximately 46,000 clones, around 87% of them found a single time. The ten largest clones represent 10% to 13% of the sample. Rearrangement joined TRBV30 to TRBJ1-1; the D gene cannot be named for sure. Sample: PBMCs. This receptor was taken from a woman aged 60-75 years with lung cancer. The CDR3 loop reads CAWIASGYFDTEAFF. In nucleotides, the sequence is TGTGCCTGGATAGCGTCTGGTTATTTTGACACTGAAGCTTTCTTT.